This T cell receptor beta chain was recovered during a study of T-cell memory formation after mild COVID-19 (dated by TCRdb to the early 2020s). Notes on the research overall: Most TCR sequence clusters were specific to one of the two donors. Longitudinal TCRalpha and TCRbeta repertoire sequencing tracked T-cell clones expanding and contracting after mild COVID-19 in a couple of donors. The cohort was made up of two young adult volunteers, one female and one male, who were previously healthy.

Reads for this sample came from an Illumina NovaSeq 6000. Using 5'RACE with constant-segment primers, TCRalpha and TCRbeta cDNA libraries were constructed, with sample barcodes and unique molecular identifiers added in the process. RNA was extracted from every sample with Trizol reagent. Library amplification was performed in two PCR steps, and a second sample barcode and Illumina TruSeq adapters were introduced in the second step. Sequencing of the libraries was done on an Illumina NovaSeq, producing 2 x 150 bp paired-end reads. Regarding the original processing steps: With migec v1.2.7, reads were demultiplexed and then collapsed into UMI-guided consensus sequences. With mixcr v2.1.11, UMI consensuses were aligned to TRA and TRB V and J templates and assembled into clonotypes. Expanded or contracted clonotypes were those called significant by both edgeR and NoisET, with noise models trained on biological replicates. For edgeR calls, a false discovery rate-adjusted p below 0.01 and a log2 fold-change threshold of 1 were applied. As an exploratory analysis of dynamics, max-normalized trajectories of the 1000 most abundant clonotypes were examined with PCA combined with hierarchical clustering. Separately sequenced CD4+ and CD8+ repertoires were used to assign the CD4 or CD8 phenotype of responding clones. TCRdb trimmed the raw reads at Q25, called clones with MiXCR and kept productive beta chains. Here each entry gathers all rows of one CDR3 protein and keeps the most common genes and DNA. The V and J calls were determined by TCRdb, not by the authors. In this sample the table shows 65,000 to 90,000 distinct CDR3 sequences, about 14% of which occur a single time. The top ten clonotypes cover 31% of the sample.

Study-wide conclusions, independent of this receptor: Some responding clones were found in pre-infection memory, which suggests that pre-existing cross-reactive memory T cells took part in the SARS-CoV-2 response. The study covered only two mild cases, and larger cohorts including severe cases with pre-infection samples were considered necessary. The second-wave clones that peaked on day 37 were not confirmed to be SARS-CoV-2 specific. Balanced CD4/CD8 phenotypes were observed for clones contracting from day 15 to 85, whereas a bias towards CD4+ was observed for a second wave of clones expanding from day 15 to 37. Contracting CD4+ clones turned up mainly in the CM and EM memory subsets, whereas EMRA was where CD8+ clones were enriched.

Unmatched junction bases come to 12, with V trimmed by 6 bases and J by 6 bases. The CDR3 contains 14 residues, cysteine and phenylalanine counted. This entry keeps only the CDR3 DNA: 42 bases, framed from base 1. The germline V gene (reference sequence) specifies DFQATT as CDR1 and SNEGSKA as CDR2. Ficoll-Paque density gradient centrifugation was used to isolate PBMCs. Of note for this clonotype: Its antigen remains undetermined. No much larger clonotype is one base removed from it; base qualities were not supplied.

This receptor was identified in an adult woman who had mild COVID-19 (a few samples of this study predate the infection). The sample titles of this study are shuffled in the database, so cell type and time point are left out; the donor was told from shared clones. The chain uses TRBV20-1 and TRBJ1-2; 8 bases in the junction line up with TRBD1. The material sequenced was PBMCs or a T cell subset sorted from them (not recorded which). The CDR3 is CSAEWSDRAHGYTF. At the DNA level, the sequence is TGCAGTGCAGAATGGTCGGACAGGGCACATGGCTACACCTTC.